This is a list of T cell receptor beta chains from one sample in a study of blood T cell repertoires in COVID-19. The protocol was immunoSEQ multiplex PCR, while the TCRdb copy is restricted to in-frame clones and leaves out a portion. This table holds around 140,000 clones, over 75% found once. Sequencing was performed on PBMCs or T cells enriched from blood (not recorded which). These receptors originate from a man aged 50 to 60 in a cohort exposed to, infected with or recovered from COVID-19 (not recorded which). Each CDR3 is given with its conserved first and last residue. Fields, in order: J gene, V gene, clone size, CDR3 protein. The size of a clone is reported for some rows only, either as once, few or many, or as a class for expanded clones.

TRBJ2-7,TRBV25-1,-,CASSEGGAGNYEQYF
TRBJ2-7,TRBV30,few,CAWNPGHLYEQYF
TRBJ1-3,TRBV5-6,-,CASSHGQETGNTIYF
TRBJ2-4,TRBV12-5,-,CASGLVLRSGRAKNIQYF
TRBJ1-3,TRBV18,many,CASSPDEAGNTIYF
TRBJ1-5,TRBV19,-,CASSFNNREYSNQPQHF
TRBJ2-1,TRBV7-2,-,CASSLGARSPFF
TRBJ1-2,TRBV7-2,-,CASSLGASGGYTF
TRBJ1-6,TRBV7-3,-,CASREWGNSPLHF
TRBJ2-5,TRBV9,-,CASSVSGRFQETQYF
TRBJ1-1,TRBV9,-,CASSVADMNTEAFF
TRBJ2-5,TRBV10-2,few,CASSEFSGAGTQYF
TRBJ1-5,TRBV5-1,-,CASSYTGGSNQPQHF
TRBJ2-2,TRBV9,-,CASSVATTSGTNTGELFF
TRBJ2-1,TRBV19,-,CASSIQLTSGGNEQFF
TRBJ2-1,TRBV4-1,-,CASSQDARAFEQFF
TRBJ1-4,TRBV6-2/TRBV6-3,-,CASSAGTVNEKLFF
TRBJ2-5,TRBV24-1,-,CATSDPTSSPGGETQYF
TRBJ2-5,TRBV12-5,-,CASGLAGGFTQYF
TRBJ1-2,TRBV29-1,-,CSVVIPDGSIGYTF
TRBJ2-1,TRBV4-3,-,CASSRKGGYNEQFF
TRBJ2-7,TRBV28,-,CASSTDSEQYF
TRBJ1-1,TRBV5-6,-,CASSLSPTGNTEAFF
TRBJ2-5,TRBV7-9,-,CASSLGRGPPETQYF
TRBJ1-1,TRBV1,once,CTSSQDTKQGKGAFF
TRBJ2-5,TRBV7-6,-,CASSSRGRETQYF
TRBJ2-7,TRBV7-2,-,CASNYQGSSSYEQYF
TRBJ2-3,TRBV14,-,CASSRLGLAGGSTDTQYF
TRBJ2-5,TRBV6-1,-,CASSEGLAGEGETQYF
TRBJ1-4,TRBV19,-,CASSSGPLNEKLFF
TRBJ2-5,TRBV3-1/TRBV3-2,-,CASRDTGDPQETQYF
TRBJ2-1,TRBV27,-,CASRVSNEQFF
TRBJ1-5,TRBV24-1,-,CATSVPGQGSRSNQPQHF
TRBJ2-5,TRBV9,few,CASSVGASDTQETQYF
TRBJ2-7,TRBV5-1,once,CASSPEGTGDSEQYF
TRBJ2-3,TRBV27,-,CASSLIRAGGPKDTQYF
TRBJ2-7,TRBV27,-,CASRSGYEQYF
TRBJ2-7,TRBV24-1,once,CATRRGSYEQYF
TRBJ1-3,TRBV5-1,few,CASSQGNMGNTIYF
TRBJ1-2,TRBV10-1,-,CASSESTRDREYGYTF
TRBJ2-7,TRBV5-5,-,CASSLNRRLAERSYEQYF
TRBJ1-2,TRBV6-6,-,CASSQTMGYTF